The next 26 T cell receptor beta chains were all read from a single sample in a study of cytomegalovirus exposure and HLA in healthy donors. In the PCR, 60 Vbeta and 13 Jbeta primers were used. Profiling relied on immunoSEQ multiplex PCR, and the TCRdb table lists in-frame clones only, not all of them. The sample comprises about 130,000 clones, almost 85% of which are singletons, and around 2.5% rests with the top ten. Sequences were obtained from PBMCs. These receptors all come from a boy aged 2 to 9 in good health and CMV-seronegative.

The chain couples TRBV2 to TRBJ2-5; 8 positions match TRBD2. V lost 11 bases, J lost 1 base, and 12 bases stayed unmatched. Germline V lookup: CDR1 SNHLY, CDR2 FYNNEI. The CDR3 is made up of 15 amino acids. Here the CDR3 DNA reads TGTGCCCTACTCGAAAGGACTAGCCGCCAAGAGACCCAGTACTTC. It translates to CALLERTSRQETQYF.

The V and J genes are TRBV7-3 and TRBJ2-6; maybe TRBD1 (5 bases). There are 18 residues in the CDR3. Germline V CDR1 and CDR2: SGHTA, FQGTGA. V was clipped by 0 bases and J by 2 bases, with 14 bases between them. CDR3 protein: CASSLTGRASPGANVLTF. In nucleotides, the CDR3 is TGTGCCAGCAGCTTAACCGGCAGGGCCTCCCCTGGGGCCAACGTCCTGACTTTC.

This sequence joins TRBV9 and TRBJ2-3, with 9 nucleotides matching TRBD1. The CDR3 extends over 16 amino acids. V lost 5 bases and J lost 7; bases outside the gene matches: 14. Per the germline V gene, CDR1 is SGDLS and CDR2 is YYNGEE. The CDR3 DNA is TGTGCCAGCAGTAACCGGCCGGGACAGGGTTTTCATACGCAGTATTTT. Encoded protein: CASSNRPGQGFHTQYF.

The CDR3 loop is CSVVGGKNQPQHF. For the CDR3, the DNA is TGCAGCGTTGTTGGGGGGAAAAATCAGCCCCAGCATTTT. The genes are TRBV29-1 and TRBJ1-5; D possibly corresponds to TRBD1 (5 bases). The V end lost 4 bases, the J end lost 4 bases, and 11 bases lay between the germline ends. CDR1 is SQVTM, CDR2 ANQGSEA, per germline. There are 13 residues in the CDR3.

The rearrangement links TRBV5-1 to TRBJ1-3; D gene ambiguous. The CDR3 is made up of 16 amino acids. Germline V gene lookup returns CDR1 SGHRS and CDR2 YFSETQ. The V end was cut by 1 base, the J end by 0 bases, with 11 bases between. The CDR3 DNA follows: TGCGCCAGCAGCTTGACGACGGGATACTCTGGAAACACCATATATTTT. Translating it yields CASSLTTGYSGNTIYF.

The rearrangement uses TRBV14 and TRBJ1-6; 8 nucleotides line up with TRBD1. Germline-derived CDR1 and CDR2 are SGHDN and FVKESK. This CDR3 region has 14 residues. V lost 4 bases to trimming and J lost 10 bases; unmatched junction nucleotides: 6. CDR3 DNA sequence: TGTGCCAGCAGCCCGAGGACAGGGAGGTCACCCCTCCACTTT. This gives the protein CASSPRTGRSPLHF.

The gene calls are TRBV25-1 and TRBJ1-3; possible D gene TRBD1, 6 bases. Germline V gives CDR1 MGHDK, CDR2 SYGVNS. The V end was cut by 3 bases, the J end by 4 bases, with 10 bases between. This CDR3 has 14 amino acids. The CDR3 DNA is TGTGCCAGCAGTGACCCAGGACAGGGAAACACCATATATTTT. Translating gives CASSDPGQGNTIYF.

In the case of this clone: The junction and the germline gene differ at one end; a read error may be behind it. The chain joins TRBV7-9 to TRBJ1-2; 9 bases match TRBD1. The CDR3 is 16 amino acids. CDR1 is SEHNR, CDR2 FQNEAQ, per germline (reference sequence). The DNA of the CDR3 is TGTTCCAGCAGCTTCCCGGGACAGGGAATAATCTATGGCTACACCTTC. The encoded protein is CSSSFPGQGIIYGYTF.

The chain uses TRBV18 and TRBJ2-7, with D possibly TRBD2 on 7 matching bases. V was pared by 6 bases and J by 5 bases, with 20 bases between. Germline V gives CDR1 KGHSH, CDR2 LQKENI. This CDR3 region has 15 residues. The CDR3 sequence is CASSNRGGPVHEQYV. The CDR3 nucleotides read TGTGCCAGCTCCAACCGCGGGGGCCCCGTACACGAGCAGTACGTC.

This clone has only a few counts. The gene calls are TRBV19 and TRBJ1-2; D is possibly TRBD1 (6 bases). The CDR3 is 15 amino acids. V dropped 6 bases and J dropped 4 bases, with 18 bases sitting between them. Per germline, CDR1 LNHDA and CDR2 SQIVND (reference sequence). The CDR3 nucleotides are TGTGCCAGTAGCCTACCGACAGGAGGATTCTATGGCTACACCTTC. This translates into CASSLPTGGFYGYTF.

The rearrangement uses TRBV5-5 and TRBJ1-1; 10 positions match TRBD1. The CDR3 totals 15 residues. J was trimmed by 5 bases and V by 1 base; bases with no gene match: 5. The germline V gene encodes CDR1 SGHKS and CDR2 YYEKEE (reference sequence). The CDR3 DNA reads TGTGCCAGCAGCTTGTCGACAGGGGGCTTAACTGAAGCTTTCTTT. Translated, it gives CASSLSTGGLTEAFF. The whole variable domain, remainder taken from reference TRBV5-5 and TRBJ1-1, is DAGVTQSPTHLIKTRGQQVTLRCSPISGHKSVSWYQQVLGQGPQFIFQYYEKEERGRGNFPDRFSARQFPNYSSELNVNALLLGDSALYLCASSLSTGGLTEAFFGQGTRLTVV.

The chain links TRBV11-2 to TRBJ2-7; 9 bases line up with TRBD1. The germline CDR1 and CDR2 sequences are SGHAT and FQNNGV. Trimming took 5 bases from V and 9 from J; bases not matched to a gene: 8. This CDR3 has 13 amino acids. DNA of the CDR3: TGTGCCAGCAGCCCCGGACAGGGGAGAGGGCAGTACGTC. Residues: CASSPGQGRGQYV.

The chain carries TRBV5-1 and TRBJ1-1, with D hard to call. CDR1 and CDR2 from the germline V gene are SGHRS and YFSETQ. CDR3 length equals 13 residues. V lost 4 bases, J lost 3 bases, and 10 bases lay in between. CDR3 sequence (DNA): TGCGCCAGCAGCGACACAGCTCACACTGAAGCTTTCTTT. Residues: CASSDTAHTEAFF.

This clone is a singleton in its sample. The chain is built from TRBV2 and TRBJ2-3; a weak D match, TRBD1 (5 bases). The CDR3 contains 12 residues. CDR1 is SNHLY, CDR2 FYNNEI, per germline. Trimming stripped 6 bases from V and 8 bases from J, with 12 bases between. For the CDR3, the DNA is TGTGCCAGCAGGGGGCAAAAAGGTACGCAGTATTTT. Translated, it gives CASRGQKGTQYF. The entire variable domain, with the rest obtained from reference TRBV2 and TRBJ2-3, is as follows: EPEVTQTPSHQVTQMGQEVILRCVPISNHLYFYWYRQILGQKVEFLVSFYNNEISEKSEIFDDQFSVERPDGSNFTLKIRSTKLEDSAMYFCASRGQKGTQYFGPGTRLTVL.

The rearrangement uses TRBV6-6 and TRBJ2-7; D unclear. The CDR3 has 13 residues. Germline CDR1 is MNHNY and CDR2 is SVGAGI (reference sequence). Deletions cut 0 bases from V and 4 bases from J, with 7 bases between. Here the CDR3 reads CASSYSTGYEQYF. In nucleotides, the CDR3 is TGTGCCAGCAGTTACTCTACGGGTTACGAGCAGTACTTC.

The rearrangement links TRBV13 to TRBJ2-7; the D is unclear. The CDR3 sequence is 14 residues long. From germline, CDR1 is PRHDT and CDR2 FYEKMQ (reference sequence). V gave up 0 bases and J gave up 4 bases, with 10 bases separating them. The CDR3 loop is CASSLGPELYEQYF. DNA of the CDR3: TGTGCCAGCAGCTTAGGGCCGGAGTTGTACGAGCAGTACTTC.

This clone is a singleton in its sample. CDR3 nucleotides: TGTGCCAGCAGTTTATTTGATACGACAGGGAAGTATTTT. Protein product: CASSLFDTTGKYF. V is TRBV27 and J is TRBJ2-3, with 7 bases that match TRBD1. CDR3 length: 13 amino acids. J was trimmed by 13 bases and V by 1 base; bases with no gene match: 8. The germline CDR1 and CDR2 sequences are MNHEY and SMNVEV (reference sequence).

The genes are TRBV19 and TRBJ2-7, with D possibly matching TRBD2 (7 bases). Germline CDR1 reads LNHDA; CDR2 reads SQIVND (reference sequence). V gave up 1 base and J gave up 2 bases, with 9 bases separating them. The CDR3 runs to 14 residues. CDR3 nucleotides: TGTGCCAGTAGTATAGCGGGGGGCACCTACGAGCAGTACTTC. Its translation is CASSIAGGTYEQYF.

The chain employs TRBV5-6 and TRBJ2-5, with D perhaps matching TRBD1 (5 bases). From germline, CDR1 is SGHDT and CDR2 YYEEEE. This CDR3 spans 14 amino acids. The V gene lost 0 bases and the J gene lost 0 bases, with 6 bases spanning the gap. The CDR3 nucleotides are TGTGCCAGCAGCTTGGACAGGTACCAAGAGACCCAGTACTTC. Translation: CASSLDRYQETQYF.

This clone has more than one count but fewer than ten. J is TRBJ1-5 and V is TRBV7-9, with D perhaps TRBD1 (6 bases). V was clipped by 5 bases and J by 1 base, with 15 bases between them. From germline, CDR1 is SEHNR and CDR2 FQNEAQ (reference sequence). CDR3 length equals 16 residues. The CDR3 region is CASSTGRGGSNQPQHF. The CDR3 DNA follows: TGTGCCAGCAGCACCGGGAGGGGGGGCAGCAATCAGCCCCAGCATTTT.

V is TRBV5-1 and J is TRBJ1-1; D gene uncertain. V was pared by 0 bases and J by 7 bases, with 10 bases between. This CDR3 has 13 residues. From germline, CDR1 is SGHRS and CDR2 YFSETQ. The CDR3 spells CASSLANGYEAFF. DNA of the CDR3: TGCGCCAGCAGCTTGGCCAACGGTTATGAAGCTTTCTTT.

This chain connects TRBV29-1 to TRBJ1-2; D might be TRBD1 (6 bases). Trimming left V 6 bases short and J 4 bases short, with 18 bases between. Germline V gene sequence: CDR1 SQVTM, CDR2 ANQGSEA. The CDR3 totals 14 residues. The CDR3 region is CSVKWTVPFYGYTF. CDR3 DNA sequence: TGCAGCGTCAAATGGACAGTTCCTTTCTATGGCTACACCTTC. The entire variable domain, with the rest obtained from reference TRBV29-1 and TRBJ1-2, is as follows: SAVISQKPSRDICQRGTSLTIQCQVDSQVTMMFWYRQQPGQSLTLIATANQGSEATYESGFVIDKFPISRPNLTFSTLTVSNMSPEDSSIYLCSVKWTVPFYGYTFGSGTRLTVV.

This clone was seen just once. The chain is built from TRBV6-4 and TRBJ1-6, with 9 bases aligning to TRBD1. Germline CDR1 reads MRHNA; CDR2 reads SNTAGT. CDR3 length: 15 amino acids. The trim removed 8 bases at V and 5 bases at J, leaving 7 bases unmatched. The chain's CDR3 is CASADGQGNNSPLHF. CDR3 in DNA: TGTGCCAGCGCCGATGGACAGGGGAATAATTCACCCCTCCACTTT.

The chain combines TRBV4-2 with TRBJ2-3, with 14 bases that match TRBD2. This CDR3 has 18 amino acids. Germline CDR1 LGHNA, CDR2 YNFKEQ. The ends lost 1 base at V and 5 bases at J; junction bases unmatched: 8. As DNA, the CDR3 is TGTGCCAGCAGCCAAGGTCCCACGACTAGCGGGAGGGTAGATACGCAGTATTTT. As protein: CASSQGPTTSGRVDTQYF.

The chain has TRBV6-5 and TRBJ1-1, with 7 positions matching TRBD1. The CDR3 runs 15 residues. V gave up 8 bases and J gave up 7 bases; unmatched junction bases: 16. Germline assignment: CDR1 MNHEY and CDR2 SVGAGI. The CDR3 coding sequence is TGTGCCAGCTGGTCTCCAGGGGGAGTCTATATTGAAGCTTTCTTT. Translation: CASWSPGGVYIEAFF.

This clone was counted only a few times. V usage is TRBV21-1 and J usage is TRBJ1-2. TRBV21-1 is a pseudogene. The CDR3 consists of 14 residues. The CDR3 region has the DNA TGTGCCAGCAGCAAAGAGAGGTCCCCCTATGGCTACACCTTC. Translating gives CASSKERSPYGYTF.